This note documents a single T cell receptor (beta chain) sequence. The antigen is unknown. The CDR3 extends over 15 amino acids. V gave up 4 bases and J gave up 1 base, with 14 bases separating them. Looked up from germline, CDR1 is GTSNPN and CDR2 is SVGIG (reference sequence). Punch biopsies of lesional scalp, plus peripheral blood, were taken from alopecia areata patients. Investigators sorted PBMCs to obtain both CD4+ and CD8+ T cells. The data originate from a study of CD8+ T cells in alopecia areata. Study-level background: Twice a day, 5 to 10 mg of oral tofacitinib was administered to treated patients.

Isolated RNA was reverse transcribed into cDNA used as the sequencing template. TCRdb's copy holds only in-frame clones and misses some; the assay was immunoSEQ multiplex PCR. The top ten hold roughly an eighth of the sample, which has about 180,000 clones, less than 75% seen once. Study-level results: Scalp lesions, especially in alopecia totalis/universalis, had higher clonality than normal scalp.

The clonotype originates from a human donor with alopecia areata. The chain combines TRBV30 with TRBJ2-4, with a weak D call TRBD2 (6 bases). The sequences come from CD8+ T cells sorted from blood, collected at week 0. The CDR3 loop reads CAWTEGQGAKNIQYF. As DNA, the CDR3 is TGTGCCTGGACGGAGGGTCAAGGGGCCAAAAACATTCAGTACTTC.